This T cell receptor (beta chain) was identified during a study of CD8 T cells in ankylosing spondylitis. Findings and caveats of the study: Blood of patients with ankylosing spondylitis appeared to be characterized by a TCR beta motif of seven or eight highly homologous variants. There were earlier reports of some motif variants in reactive arthritis synovial fluid and blood.

This clonotype came up many times. Its antigen is unknown. With molecular barcodes, quantitative 5'-RACE was used to make the TCR beta libraries. TCRdb re-called the 5' RACE reads through MiXCR, storing one row per CDR3 protein. The repertoire consists of about 460,000 distinct CDR3 sequences, with roughly 5.3% occurring once and the leading ten covering approximately 4%. This CDR3 region has 17 residues. From germline, CDR1 is LGHNA and CDR2 YSLEER. The V end was cut by 0 bases, the J end by 6 bases, with 18 bases between. J is TRBJ2-4 and V is TRBV4-3; D perhaps matches TRBD2 (7 bases). The source material was blood, either unsorted or a sorted T cell fraction (not recorded which). The source of this sequence is a male donor with ankylosing spondylitis. CDR3: CASSQDPPGGLGNIQYF. The CDR3 nucleotides are TGCGCCAGCAGCCAAGATCCCCCGGGGGGCTTGGGAAACATTCAGTACTTC.